This is a list of T cell receptor beta chains from one sample in a study of hypomethylating agent response in myelodysplastic syndrome. Repertoires were generated with immunoSEQ multiplex PCR, while TCRdb's copy carries only in-frame clones and drops some. This sample has about 4,900 clones, with roughly four fifths found just once. The material was bone marrow, obtained before or after starting hypomethylating agent treatment for myelodysplastic syndrome (not recorded which). These TCRs come from a human donor with myelodysplastic syndrome. The CDR3 runs from the conserved cysteine through the conserved F or W. Size is stated for part of the rows, as once, few or many counts, or as a class when the clone is expanded.

>12|TRBJ1-1|NA|TRBV30
CAWIRVNTEAFF
>16|TRBJ2-1|few|TRBV7-6
CASSSLAGLSYNEQFF
>13|TRBJ2-1|NA|TRBV29-1
CSGDSNRYNEQFF
>14|TRBJ2-7|few|TRBV28
CASSLIGGSYEQYF
>14|TRBJ2-7|NA|TRBV9
CASSQGNLGYEQYF
>13|TRBJ2-5|once|TRBV19
CASSWREGETQYF
>15|TRBJ2-5|NA|TRBV6-1
CASRRTSGPQETQYF
>13|TRBJ2-7|few|TRBV7-9
CASSPEGDYEQYF
>14|TRBJ1-2|NA|TRBV6-6
CASSSDRNDYGYTF
>14|TRBJ2-7|NA|TRBV27
CASSFDSGLYEQYF
>12|TRBJ2-3|NA|TRBV19
CASSMSVGTQYF
>11|TRBJ1-2|NA|TRBV9
CASSVFGYYTF
>11|TRBJ1-6|NA|TRBV2
CASRAASPLHF
>11|NA|NA|TRBV20-1
CSAGLAREQYF
>15|TRBJ2-7|once|TRBV21-1
CASSPDRTIPYEQYF
>14|TRBJ1-1|NA|TRBV12-5
CASGLQGAGTEAFF
>14|TRBJ1-1|NA|TRBV5-4
CASSPQGAFTEAFF
>14|TRBJ2-2|NA|TRBV18
CASSPTGRTGELFF
>14|TRBJ1-3|NA|TRBV9
CASSGLSQGNTIYF
>17|TRBJ2-7|NA|TRBV7-6
CASSLKGGLAGPYEQYF
>14|TRBJ2-3|NA|TRBV19
CASSVRATTDTQYF
>15|TRBJ1-2|NA|TRBV7-2
CASRVGTGIFYGYTF
>15|TRBJ1-5|NA|TRBV18
CASALLGQFNQPQHF
>13|TRBJ1-5|NA|TRBV27
CASSPGSNQPQHF
>15|TRBJ2-2|NA|TRBV14
CASSQGTGTTGELFF
>13|TRBJ1-2|NA|TRBV6-5
CASTPDGLRGYTF
>14|TRBJ2-7|NA|TRBV6-5
CASSLAGGSYEQYF
>15|TRBJ2-2|NA|TRBV4-3
CASSQPDGQNGELFF
>17|TRBJ2-2|NA|TRBV18
CASSPSTGGRNTGELFF
>14|TRBJ2-1|NA|TRBV15
CATSRGLGAGQQFF
>14|TRBJ2-7|NA|TRBV18
CASSSQGDSYEQYF
>16|TRBJ2-5|NA|TRBV2
CASSELWTSGQETQYF
>15|TRBJ1-2|NA|TRBV28
CASSDPSSANYGYTF
>15|TRBJ1-5|NA|TRBV7-2
CASSPEGVTGQPQHF
>15|TRBJ2-2|NA|TRBV21-1
CASSCELQGSGELFF
>15|TRBJ2-2|NA|TRBV9
CASSVGPAGSGELFF
>11|TRBJ2-2|NA|TRBV11-2
CASSTSGELFF
>13|TRBJ1-2|NA|TRBV29-1
CSAEQGANYGYTF
>18|TRBJ2-4|NA|TRBV5-1
CASSLATSGRLGKNIQYF
>14|TRBJ2-4|NA|TRBV9
CASSVNGRANIQYF
>15|TRBJ2-7|NA|TRBV18
CASSPGTGPTGEQYF